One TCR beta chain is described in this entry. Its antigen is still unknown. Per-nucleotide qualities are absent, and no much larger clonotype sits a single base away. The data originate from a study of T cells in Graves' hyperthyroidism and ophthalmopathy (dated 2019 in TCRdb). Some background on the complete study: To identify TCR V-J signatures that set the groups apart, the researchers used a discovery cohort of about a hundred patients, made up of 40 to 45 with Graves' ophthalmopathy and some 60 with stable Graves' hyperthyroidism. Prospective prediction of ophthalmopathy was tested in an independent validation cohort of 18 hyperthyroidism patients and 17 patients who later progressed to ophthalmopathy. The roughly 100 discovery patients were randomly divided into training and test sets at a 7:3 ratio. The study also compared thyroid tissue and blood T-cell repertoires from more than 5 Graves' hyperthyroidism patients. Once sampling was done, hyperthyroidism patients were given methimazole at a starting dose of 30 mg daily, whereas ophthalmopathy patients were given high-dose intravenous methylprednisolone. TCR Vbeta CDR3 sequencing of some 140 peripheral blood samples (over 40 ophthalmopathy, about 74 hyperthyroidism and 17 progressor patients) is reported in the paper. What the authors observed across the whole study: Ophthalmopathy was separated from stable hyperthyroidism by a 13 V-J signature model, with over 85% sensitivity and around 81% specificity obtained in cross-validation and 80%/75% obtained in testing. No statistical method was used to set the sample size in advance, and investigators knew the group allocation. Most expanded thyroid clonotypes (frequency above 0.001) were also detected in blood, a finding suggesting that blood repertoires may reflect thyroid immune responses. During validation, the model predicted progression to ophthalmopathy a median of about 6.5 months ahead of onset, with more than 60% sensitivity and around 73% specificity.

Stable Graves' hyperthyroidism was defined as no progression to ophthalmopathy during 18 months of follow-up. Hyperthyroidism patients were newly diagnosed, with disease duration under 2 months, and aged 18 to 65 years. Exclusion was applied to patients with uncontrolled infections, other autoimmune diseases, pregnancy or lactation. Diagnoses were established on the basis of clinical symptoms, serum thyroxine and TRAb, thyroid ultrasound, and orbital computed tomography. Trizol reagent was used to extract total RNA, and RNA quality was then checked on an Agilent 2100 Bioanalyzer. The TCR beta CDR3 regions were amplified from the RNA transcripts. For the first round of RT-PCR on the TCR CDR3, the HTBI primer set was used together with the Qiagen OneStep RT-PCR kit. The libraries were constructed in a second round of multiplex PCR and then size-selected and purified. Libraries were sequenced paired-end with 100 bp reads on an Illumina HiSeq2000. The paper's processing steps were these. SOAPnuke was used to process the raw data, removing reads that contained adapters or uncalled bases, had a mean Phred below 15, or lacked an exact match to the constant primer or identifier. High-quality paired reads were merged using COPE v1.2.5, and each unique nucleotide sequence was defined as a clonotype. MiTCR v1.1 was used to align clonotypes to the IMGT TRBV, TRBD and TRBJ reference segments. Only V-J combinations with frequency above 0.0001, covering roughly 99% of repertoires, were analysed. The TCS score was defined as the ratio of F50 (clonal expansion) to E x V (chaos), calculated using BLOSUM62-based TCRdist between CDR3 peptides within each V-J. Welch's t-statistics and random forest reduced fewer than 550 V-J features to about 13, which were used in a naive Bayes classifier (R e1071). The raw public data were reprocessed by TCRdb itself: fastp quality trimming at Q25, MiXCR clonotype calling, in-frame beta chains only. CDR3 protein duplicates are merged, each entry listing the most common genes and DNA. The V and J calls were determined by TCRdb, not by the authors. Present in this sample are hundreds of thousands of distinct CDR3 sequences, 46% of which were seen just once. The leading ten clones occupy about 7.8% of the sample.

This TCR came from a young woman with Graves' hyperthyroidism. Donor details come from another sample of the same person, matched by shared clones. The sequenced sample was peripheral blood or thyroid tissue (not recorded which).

The sequence in DNA is TGTGCCAGCAGCCAAGGGTATGAAAAACTGTTTTTT. This gives the protein CASSQGYEKLFF. The receptor chain draws on TRBV14 and TRBJ1-4; no D gene call is confident. Via the germline V gene, CDR1 is SGHDN and CDR2 FVKESK. V is shortened by 1 base, J by 6 bases, and the region joining them spans 3 bases. The CDR3 runs 12 residues from the cysteine to the phenylalanine. Here the CDR3 DNA is all that survives: 36 bases in frame from base 1.